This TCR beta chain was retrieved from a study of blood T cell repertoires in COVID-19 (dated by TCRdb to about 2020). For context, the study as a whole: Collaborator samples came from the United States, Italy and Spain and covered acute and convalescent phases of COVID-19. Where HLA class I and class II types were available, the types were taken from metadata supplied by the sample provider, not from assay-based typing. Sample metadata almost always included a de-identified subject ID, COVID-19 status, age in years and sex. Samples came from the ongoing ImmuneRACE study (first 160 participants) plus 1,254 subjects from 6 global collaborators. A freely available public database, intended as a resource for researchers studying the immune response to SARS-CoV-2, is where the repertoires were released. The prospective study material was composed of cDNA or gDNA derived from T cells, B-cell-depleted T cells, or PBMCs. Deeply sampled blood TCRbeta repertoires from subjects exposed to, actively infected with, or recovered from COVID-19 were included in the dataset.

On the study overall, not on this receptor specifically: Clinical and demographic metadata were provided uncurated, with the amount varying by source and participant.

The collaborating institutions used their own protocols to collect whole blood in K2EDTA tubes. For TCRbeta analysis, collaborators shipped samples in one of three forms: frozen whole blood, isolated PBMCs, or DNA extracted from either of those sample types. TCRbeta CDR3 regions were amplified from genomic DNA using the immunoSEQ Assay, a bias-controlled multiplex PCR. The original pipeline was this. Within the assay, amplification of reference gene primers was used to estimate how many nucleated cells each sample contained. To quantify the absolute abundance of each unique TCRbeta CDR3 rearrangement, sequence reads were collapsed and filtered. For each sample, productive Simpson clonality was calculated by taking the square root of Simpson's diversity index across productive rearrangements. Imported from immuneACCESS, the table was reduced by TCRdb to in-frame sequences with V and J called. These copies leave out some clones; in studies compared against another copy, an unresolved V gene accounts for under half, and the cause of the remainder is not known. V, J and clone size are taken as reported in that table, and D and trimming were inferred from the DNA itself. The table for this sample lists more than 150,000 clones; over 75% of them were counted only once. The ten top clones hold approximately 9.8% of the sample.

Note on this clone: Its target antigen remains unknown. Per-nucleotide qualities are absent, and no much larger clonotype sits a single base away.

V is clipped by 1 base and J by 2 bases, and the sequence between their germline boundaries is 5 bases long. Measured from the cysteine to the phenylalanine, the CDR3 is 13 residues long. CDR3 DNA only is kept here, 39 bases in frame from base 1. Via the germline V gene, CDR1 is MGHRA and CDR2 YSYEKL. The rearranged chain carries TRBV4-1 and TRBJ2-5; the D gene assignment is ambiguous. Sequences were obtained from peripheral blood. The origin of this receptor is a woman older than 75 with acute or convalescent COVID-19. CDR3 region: CASSQVRQETQYF. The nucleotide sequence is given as TGCGCCAGCAGCCAAGTACGGCAAGAGACCCAGTACTTC.